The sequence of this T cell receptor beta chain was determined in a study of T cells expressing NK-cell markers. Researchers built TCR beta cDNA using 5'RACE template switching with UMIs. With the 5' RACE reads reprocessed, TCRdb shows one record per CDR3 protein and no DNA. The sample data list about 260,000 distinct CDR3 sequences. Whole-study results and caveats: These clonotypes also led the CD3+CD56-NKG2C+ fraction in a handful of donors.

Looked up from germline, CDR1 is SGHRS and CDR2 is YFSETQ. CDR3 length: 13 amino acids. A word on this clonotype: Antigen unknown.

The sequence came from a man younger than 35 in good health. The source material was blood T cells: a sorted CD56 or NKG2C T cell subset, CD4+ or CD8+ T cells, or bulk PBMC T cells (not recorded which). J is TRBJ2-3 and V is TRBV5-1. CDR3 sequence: CASSAQFTDTQYF.